The subject of this entry is one T cell receptor (beta chain). CDR1 is SNHLY and CDR2 is FYNNEI in the germline V gene. CDR3 length: 14 residues. J gave up 8 bases and V 6 bases, and 4 bases lay outside the gene matches. The entry originates in a study of blood T cell repertoires in COVID-19. Study details: Samples representing acute and convalescent COVID-19 were sourced from the United States, Italy and Spain. Nucleic acid was either cDNA or gDNA, and it came from T cells, B-cell-depleted T cells, or PBMCs.

Under the authors' procedure: By means of reference gene primer amplification, nucleated cell counts were estimated. Some clones are missing from TCRdb's copy, which holds only in-frame ones; the method was immunoSEQ multiplex PCR. V and J calls and clone size come straight from that table; D and trimming were deduced from the DNA. The sample holds 150,000 or so clones, roughly 79% seen once. The receptor was isolated from a human donor with acute or convalescent COVID-19. The donor label of this sample is uncertain. The chain employs TRBV2 and TRBJ1-6; 10 nucleotides match TRBD1. Source material: peripheral blood. CDR3 DNA sequence: TGTGCCAGCAGGCGGGACAGGGGTGATTCACCCCTCCACTTT. Its protein product is CASRRDRGDSPLHF. Filled out from reference TRBV2 and TRBJ1-6, the complete variable domain reads EPEVTQTPSHQVTQMGQEVILRCVPISNHLYFYWYRQILGQKVEFLVSFYNNEISEKSEIFDDQFSVERPDGSNFTLKIRSTKLEDSAMYFCASRRDRGDSPLHFGNGTRLTVT.